This T cell receptor (beta chain) was sequenced for a study of blood T cell repertoires in COVID-19. The wider study: There were acute and convalescent COVID-19 samples, and they came from the United States, Italy and Spain. From T cells, B-cell-depleted T cells, or PBMCs came the material, which was cDNA or gDNA.

Study processing details: It was from reference gene primer amplification that nucleated cell counts were estimated. The assay was immunoSEQ multiplex PCR, and TCRdb's table has in-frame clones only and misses some. The DNA gave D and trimming, while V, J and clone size come from that table. The data contain roughly 270,000 clones, around 85% of them singletons. V lost 4 bases, J lost 3 bases, and 12 bases lay in between. The CDR3 runs 14 residues. The germline V gene has CDR1 MDHEN and CDR2 SYDVKM. This TCR was sampled from a man aged 50 to 59 with active or convalescent COVID-19. The J gene is TRBJ1-1, the V gene TRBV28, with a weak D call TRBD1 (5 bases). The source material was peripheral blood. The CDR3 loop reads CASSSRVLDTEAFF. Written as DNA, the CDR3 is TGTGCCAGCAGTTCCAGGGTGTTGGACACTGAAGCTTTCTTT. Based on the CDR3 plus reference TRBV28 and TRBJ1-1, the full variable domain is DVKVTQSSRYLVKRTGEKVFLECVQDMDHENMFWYRQDPGLGLRLIYFSYDVKMKEKGDIPEGYSVSREKKERFSLILESASTNQTSMYLCASSSRVLDTEAFFGQGTRLTVV.